This is a list of T cell receptor beta chains from one sample in a study of CXCR3-negative and CXCR3-positive naive CD8 T cells. Following a re-call of the 5' RACE reads, TCRdb has one entry per CDR3 protein and lacks DNA. With over 100,000 distinct CDR3 sequences in the sample, the ten largest clones hold less than 0.3%. Sequencing was performed on naive CXCR3- CD8+ T cells from blood. The receptors come from a human donor in good health. Some clones in this sample may be carry-over from other donors' samples. Each CDR3 is given with its conserved first and last residue.

J,V,length,CDR3
TRBJ2-3,TRBV20-1,12,CSAGSSSDTQYF
TRBJ2-1,TRBV12-3/TRBV12-4,16,CASSVLAGGPYNEQFF
TRBJ2-7,TRBV20-1,13,CSARDLDYYEQYF
TRBJ1-4,TRBV14,14,CASSGDRGYEKLFF
TRBJ2-4,TRBV7-9,12,CASSWTDRVQYF
TRBJ2-7,TRBV5-1,14,CASSYGTGTYEQYF
TRBJ2-7,TRBV15,16,CATSRGNRMVPGEQYF
TRBJ2-3,TRBV2,17,CASSEDLAGGPGDTQYF
TRBJ1-1,TRBV28,13,CASSAQGVGEAFF
TRBJ2-7,TRBV4-2,17,CASSQEQGGESSYEQYF
TRBJ2-1,TRBV6-7,16,CASSYRGLAGEDEQFF
TRBJ2-7,TRBV28,15,CASSLVPSSGYEQYF
TRBJ2-7,TRBV5-5,14,CASSLRDSSYEQYF
TRBJ1-2,TRBV29-1,14,CSVEPQGPSYGYTF
TRBJ2-1,TRBV4-3,15,CASRAGTGAYNEQFF
TRBJ2-3,TRBV2,15,CASSEQGIGTDTQYF
TRBJ2-5,TRBV5-1,15,CASSAGQGSSYEQYF
TRBJ2-7,TRBV28,15,CASSFFHSRAYEQYF
TRBJ1-2,TRBV4-3,15,CASSQAFLMSGGYTF
TRBJ2-5,TRBV18,16,CASSLLAGDLQETQYF
TRBJ1-2,TRBV9,13,CASSVDTLYGYTF
TRBJ2-7,TRBV20-1,14,CSASSGTGYYEQYF
TRBJ2-7,TRBV15,15,CATSEGAGTSYEQYF
TRBJ2-7,TRBV5-1,16,CASSLERREFSYEQYF
TRBJ1-1,TRBV5-1,15,CASSLGWGGNTEAFF
TRBJ2-5,TRBV28,14,CASSLRGHQETQYF
TRBJ2-7,TRBV25-1,14,CASSVGTGDYEQYF
TRBJ2-2,TRBV7-2,16,CASSFYLGAPGRELFF
TRBJ1-6,TRBV12-3/TRBV12-4,19,CASSPPSSRDSLTWAPLHF
TRBJ1-5,TRBV27,13,CASSSGSNQPQHF
TRBJ1-2,TRBV4-2,14,CASSQEWSGDGYTF
TRBJ2-7,TRBV13,19,CASSVRGGGDLVQENEQYF
TRBJ2-5,TRBV7-9,13,CASRVAWEETQYF
TRBJ1-5,TRBV6-2/TRBV6-3,14,CASSRGEAYQPQHF
TRBJ1-5,TRBV28,16,CASSLIIQGALQPQHF
TRBJ1-1,TRBV2,12,CASMGLLSKAFF
TRBJ2-7,TRBV28,17,CASSLSWRSVSSYEQYF
TRBJ2-3,TRBV28,14,CASRTSGGTDTQYF
TRBJ1-4,TRBV14,15,CASSQVTGGHEKLFF
TRBJ2-5,TRBV11-2,13,CASSSGSQETQYF
TRBJ2-7,TRBV10-2,13,CASRDLLTYEQYF
TRBJ2-7,TRBV7-2,14,CASSFVHDTYEQYF
TRBJ2-1,TRBV5-1,13,CASAGEARDEQFF
TRBJ2-7,TRBV9,13,CASSAGLFYEQYF
TRBJ2-1,TRBV29-1,12,CSVPEHYNEQFF
TRBJ1-1,TRBV5-1,11,CASTGGTEAFF
TRBJ2-2,TRBV29-1,15,CSVEYGGLNTGELFF
TRBJ2-7,TRBV12-3/TRBV12-4,13,CASSSGDGDEQYF
TRBJ2-1,TRBV3-1,14,CASSQAPSRNEQFF
TRBJ2-1,TRBV12-3/TRBV12-4,17,CASSSTGTQIPYNEQFF
TRBJ1-1,TRBV11-3,14,CASSLVGADTEAFF
TRBJ2-1,TRBV5-1,14,CASRAPENYNEQFF
TRBJ2-7,TRBV19,15,CASSIHDSHTYEQYF
TRBJ2-7,TRBV7-9,15,CASSSGTGERDEQYF
TRBJ2-1,TRBV6-1,13,CASSGTPDNEQFF
TRBJ1-1,TRBV20-1,13,CSARTALNTEAFF
TRBJ2-7,TRBV3-1,14,CASSRRDSNYEQYF
TRBJ2-7,TRBV29-1,12,CSVYSEAYEQYF
TRBJ2-7,TRBV27,12,CASSYPGYEQYF
TRBJ2-5,TRBV4-1,15,CASSQVWLTLGTQYF